This T cell receptor (beta chain) was identified in a study of blood T cell repertoires in COVID-19. Across the whole study: Researchers got acute and convalescent COVID-19 samples from the United States, Italy and Spain. PBMCs, B-cell-depleted T cells, or T cells were the source of the cDNA or gDNA that made up the material.

Original methodology: Estimation of nucleated cell counts relied on the amplification of reference gene primers. Sequencing used immunoSEQ multiplex PCR; TCRdb keeps in-frame clones, though not all of them. The V and J calls and clone size are taken from that table; D and trimming were inferred from the DNA. The sample includes 90,000 to 120,000 clones, approximately 88% of them seen just once. The CDR3 spans 15 residues. V lost 5 bases and J lost 9; bases outside the gene matches: 12. CDR1 KGHSH and CDR2 LQKENI come from the germline V gene. The clonotype comes from a man in his forties with active or convalescent COVID-19. The chain uses TRBV18 and TRBJ1-5; 8 nucleotides match TRBD1. Sample: peripheral blood. CDR3 bases: TGTGCCAGCTCATCGGGACAGGCCTCCCGGGGGCCCCAGCATTTT. This sequence encodes CASSSGQASRGPQHF.